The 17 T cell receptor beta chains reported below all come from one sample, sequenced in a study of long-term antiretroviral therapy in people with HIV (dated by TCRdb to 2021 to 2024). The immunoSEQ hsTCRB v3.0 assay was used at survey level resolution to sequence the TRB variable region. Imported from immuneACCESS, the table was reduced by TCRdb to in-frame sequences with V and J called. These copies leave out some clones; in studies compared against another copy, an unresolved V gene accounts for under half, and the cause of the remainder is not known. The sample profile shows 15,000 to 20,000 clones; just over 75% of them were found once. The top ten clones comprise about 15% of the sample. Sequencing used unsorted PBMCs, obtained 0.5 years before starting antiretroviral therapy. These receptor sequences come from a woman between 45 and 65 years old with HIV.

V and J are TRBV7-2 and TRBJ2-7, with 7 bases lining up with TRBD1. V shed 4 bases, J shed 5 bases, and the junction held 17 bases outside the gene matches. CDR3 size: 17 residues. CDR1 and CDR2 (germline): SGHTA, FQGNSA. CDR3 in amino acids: CASSWGQYPLGFDEQYV. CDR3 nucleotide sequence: TGTGCCAGCAGCTGGGGACAGTATCCTCTCGGGTTTGACGAGCAGTACGTC.

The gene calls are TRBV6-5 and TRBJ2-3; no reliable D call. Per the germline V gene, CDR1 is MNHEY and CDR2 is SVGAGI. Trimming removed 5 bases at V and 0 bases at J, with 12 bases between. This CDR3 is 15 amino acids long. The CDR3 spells CASSGIYSSTDTQYF. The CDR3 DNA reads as TGTGCCAGCAGTGGGATCTACTCCAGCACAGATACGCAGTATTTT.

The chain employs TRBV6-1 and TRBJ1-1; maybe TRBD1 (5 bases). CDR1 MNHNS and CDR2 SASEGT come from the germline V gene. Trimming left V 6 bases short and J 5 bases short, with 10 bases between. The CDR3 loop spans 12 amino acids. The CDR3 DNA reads TGTGCCAGCAGCAGGGAGGGTACTGAAGCTTTCTTT. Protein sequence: CASSREGTEAFF.

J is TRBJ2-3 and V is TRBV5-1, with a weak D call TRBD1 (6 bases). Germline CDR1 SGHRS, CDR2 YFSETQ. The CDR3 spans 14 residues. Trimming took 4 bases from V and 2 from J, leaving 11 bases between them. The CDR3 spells CASSPTGPTDTQYF. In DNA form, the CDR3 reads TGCGCCAGCAGCCCGACAGGACCCACAGATACGCAGTATTTT. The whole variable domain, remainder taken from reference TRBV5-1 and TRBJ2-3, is KAGVTQTPRYLIKTRGQQVTLSCSPISGHRSVSWYQQTPGQGLQFLFEYFSETQRNKGNFPGRFSGRQFSNSRSEMNVSTLELGDSALYLCASSPTGPTDTQYFGPGTRLTVL.

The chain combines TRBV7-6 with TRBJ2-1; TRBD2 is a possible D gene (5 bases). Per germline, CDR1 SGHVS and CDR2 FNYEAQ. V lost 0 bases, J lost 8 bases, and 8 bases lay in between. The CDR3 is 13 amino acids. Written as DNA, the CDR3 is TGTGCCAGCAGCTTAGCGTTCGGGGATGAGCAGTTCTTC. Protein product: CASSLAFGDEQFF.

The CDR3 protein is CASSSQGYNSPLHF. The CDR3 DNA follows: TGTGCCAGCAGCTCACAGGGTTATAATTCACCCCTCCACTTT. The gene calls are TRBV11-3 and TRBJ1-6; TRBD1 is a possible D gene (6 bases). The germline V gene encodes CDR1 SGHNT and CDR2 YENEEA. The CDR3 sequence is 14 residues long. The ends were cut back, 4 bases at V and 4 bases at J, with 8 bases in the middle.

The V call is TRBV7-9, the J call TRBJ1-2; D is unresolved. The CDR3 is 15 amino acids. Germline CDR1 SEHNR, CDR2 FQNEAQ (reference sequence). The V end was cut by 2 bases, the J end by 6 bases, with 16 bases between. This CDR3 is CASSLSGKGGDGYTF. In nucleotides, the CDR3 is TGTGCCAGCAGCTTATCGGGGAAGGGTGGCGATGGCTACACCTTC.

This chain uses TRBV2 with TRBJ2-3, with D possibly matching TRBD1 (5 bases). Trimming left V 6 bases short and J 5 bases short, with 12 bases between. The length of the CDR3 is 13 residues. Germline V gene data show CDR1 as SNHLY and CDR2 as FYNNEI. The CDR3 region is CASSRPRGDTQYF. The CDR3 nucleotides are TGTGCCAGCAGCCGCCCAAGGGGAGATACGCAGTATTTT.

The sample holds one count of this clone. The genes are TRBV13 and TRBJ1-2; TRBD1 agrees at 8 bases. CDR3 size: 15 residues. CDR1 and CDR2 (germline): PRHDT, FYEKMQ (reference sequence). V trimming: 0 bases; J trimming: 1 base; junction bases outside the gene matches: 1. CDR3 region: CASSLGDRVNYGYTF. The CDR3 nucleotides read TGTGCCAGCAGCTTAGGGGACAGGGTTAACTATGGCTACACCTTC. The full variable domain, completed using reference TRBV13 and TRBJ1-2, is AAGVIQSPRHLIKEKRETATLKCYPIPRHDTVYWYQQGPGQDPQFLISFYEKMQSDKGSIPDRFSAQQFSDYHSELNMSSLELGDSALYFCASSLGDRVNYGYTFGSGTRLTVV.

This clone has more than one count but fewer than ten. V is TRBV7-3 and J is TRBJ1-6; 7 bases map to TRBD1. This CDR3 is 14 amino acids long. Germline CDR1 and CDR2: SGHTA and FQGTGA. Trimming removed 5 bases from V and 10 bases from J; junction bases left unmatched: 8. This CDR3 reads CASSATGARSPLHF. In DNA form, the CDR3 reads TGTGCCAGCAGCGCCACAGGGGCTCGGTCACCCCTCCACTTT.

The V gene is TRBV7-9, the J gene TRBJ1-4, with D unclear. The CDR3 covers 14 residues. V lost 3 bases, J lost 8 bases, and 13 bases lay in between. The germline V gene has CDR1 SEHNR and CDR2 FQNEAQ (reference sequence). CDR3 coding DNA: TGTGCCAGCAGCTTGGTGCCACCGGGAGAAAAACTGTTTTTT. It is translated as CASSLVPPGEKLFF.

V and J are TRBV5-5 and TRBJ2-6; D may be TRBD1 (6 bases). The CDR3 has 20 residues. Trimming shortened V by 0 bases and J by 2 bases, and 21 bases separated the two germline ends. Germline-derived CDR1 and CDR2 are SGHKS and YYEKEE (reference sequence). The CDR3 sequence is CASSLAPSRGQWTGANVLTF. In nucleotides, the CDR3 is TGTGCCAGCAGCTTGGCGCCTTCCAGGGGTCAATGGACTGGGGCCAACGTCCTGACTTTC.

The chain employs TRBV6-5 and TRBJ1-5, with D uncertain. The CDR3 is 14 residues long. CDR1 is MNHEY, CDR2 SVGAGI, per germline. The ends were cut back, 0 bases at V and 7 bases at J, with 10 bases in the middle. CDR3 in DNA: TGTGCCAGCAGTTACTCGAAAGGTGGCCAGCCCCAGCATTTT. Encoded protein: CASSYSKGGQPQHF.

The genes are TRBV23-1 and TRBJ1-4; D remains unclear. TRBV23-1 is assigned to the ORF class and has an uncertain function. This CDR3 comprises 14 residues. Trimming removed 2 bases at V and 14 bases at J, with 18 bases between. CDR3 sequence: CASSQERASQILFF. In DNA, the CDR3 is TGCGCCAGCAGTCAAGAGCGGGCCTCCCAAATCCTGTTTTTT.

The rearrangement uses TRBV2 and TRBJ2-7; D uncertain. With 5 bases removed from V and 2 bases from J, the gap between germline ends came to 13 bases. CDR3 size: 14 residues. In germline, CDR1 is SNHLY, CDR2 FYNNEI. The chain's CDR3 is CASSIGRAAYEQYF. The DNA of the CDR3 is TGTGCCAGCAGTATCGGACGGGCTGCCTACGAGCAGTACTTC. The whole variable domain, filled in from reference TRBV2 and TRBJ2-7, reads EPEVTQTPSHQVTQMGQEVILRCVPISNHLYFYWYRQILGQKVEFLVSFYNNEISEKSEIFDDQFSVERPDGSNFTLKIRSTKLEDSAMYFCASSIGRAAYEQYFGPGTRLTVT.

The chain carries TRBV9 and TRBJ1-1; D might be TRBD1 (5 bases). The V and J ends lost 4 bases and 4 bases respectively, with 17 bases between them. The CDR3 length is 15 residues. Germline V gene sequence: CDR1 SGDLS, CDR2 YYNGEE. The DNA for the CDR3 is TGTGCCAGCAGCCCAAGTCCTGGGGGAACCACTGAAGCTTTCTTT. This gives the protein CASSPSPGGTTEAFF.

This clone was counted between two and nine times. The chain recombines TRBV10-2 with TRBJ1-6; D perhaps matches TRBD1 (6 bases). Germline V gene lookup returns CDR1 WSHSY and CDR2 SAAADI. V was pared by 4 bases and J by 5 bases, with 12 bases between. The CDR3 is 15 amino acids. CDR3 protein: CASSAGTNDNSPLHF. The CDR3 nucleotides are TGCGCCAGCAGTGCCGGGACAAATGATAATTCACCCCTCCACTTT.